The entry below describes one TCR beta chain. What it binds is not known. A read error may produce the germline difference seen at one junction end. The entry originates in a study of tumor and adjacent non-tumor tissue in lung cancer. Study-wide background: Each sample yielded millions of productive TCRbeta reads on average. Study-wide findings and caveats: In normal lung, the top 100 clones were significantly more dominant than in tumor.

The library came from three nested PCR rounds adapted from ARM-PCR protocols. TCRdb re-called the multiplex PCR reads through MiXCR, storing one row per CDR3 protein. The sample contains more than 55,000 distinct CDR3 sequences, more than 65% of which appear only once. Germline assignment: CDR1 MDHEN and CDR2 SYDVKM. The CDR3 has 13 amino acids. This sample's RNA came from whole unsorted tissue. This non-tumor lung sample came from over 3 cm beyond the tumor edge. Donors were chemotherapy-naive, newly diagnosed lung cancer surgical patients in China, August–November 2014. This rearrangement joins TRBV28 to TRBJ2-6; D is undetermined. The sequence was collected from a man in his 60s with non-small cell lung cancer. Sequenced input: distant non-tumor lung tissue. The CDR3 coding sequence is TGTGCCAGTAAACTCTCTGGGGTCAACGTCCTGACTTTC. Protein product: CASKLSGVNVLTF.